The 19 T cell receptor beta chains reported below all come from one sample, sequenced in a study of CD8 T cells in Susac syndrome. A quantity of roughly 0.5 to 1 ug RNA underwent reverse transcription using random hexamers. Via MiXCR, TCRdb re-called the immunoSEQ multiplex PCR reads, giving one row per CDR3 protein. This table holds some 120,000 distinct CDR3 sequences, about 94% found once. Sequenced: CD4+ T cells from PBMCs. Source of these receptors: a human donor with multiple sclerosis.

The J gene is TRBJ2-5, the V gene TRBV6-1; D ambiguous. V lost 1 base and J lost 4, with 4 bases in between. Germline-derived CDR1 and CDR2 are MNHNS and SASEGT. The CDR3 consists of 12 residues. The CDR3 DNA reads TGTGCCAGCAGTGAAGAAATAGAGACCCAGTACTTC. As protein: CASSEEIETQYF.

The chain employs TRBV29-1 and TRBJ2-2, with D possibly matching TRBD2 (5 bases). Germline lookup yields CDR1 SQVTM and CDR2 ANQGSEA. V was trimmed by 3 bases and J by 3 bases, leaving 8 bases between them. This CDR3 has 13 amino acids. The CDR3 DNA is TGCAGCGTTGATACGGGATACACCGGGGAGCTGTTTTTT. This encodes CSVDTGYTGELFF.

The chain has TRBV6-6 and TRBJ2-5; maybe TRBD1 (5 bases). The CDR3 consists of 14 residues. Per germline, CDR1 MNHNY and CDR2 SVGAGI (reference sequence). Trimming removed 2 bases from V and 2 bases from J, with 9 bases in between. CDR3: CASSYRTGQETQYF. The CDR3 coding sequence is TGTGCCAGCAGTTACAGAACAGGTCAAGAGACCCAGTACTTC.

This rearrangement joins TRBV29-1 to TRBJ2-7, with D tentatively TRBD1 or TRBD2 (5 bases each). The CDR3 is 15 residues long. V was clipped by 4 bases and J by 0 bases, with 16 bases between them. Germline CDR1 SQVTM, CDR2 ANQGSEA. CDR3 sequence: CSVAISGTGSYEQYF. CDR3 in DNA: TGCAGCGTTGCCATCTCCGGGACCGGCTCCTACGAGCAGTACTTC.

This clonotype was recorded only once. The chain combines TRBV29-1 with TRBJ1-1; TRBD1 is a possible D gene (5 bases). V was shortened by 0 bases and J by 8 bases, with 7 bases between the two germline ends. The CDR3 spans 11 residues. Germline CDR1 is SQVTM and CDR2 is ANQGSEA. CDR3 DNA: TGCAGCGTTGAAGATCGGGGGGAAGCTTTCTTT. Its protein is CSVEDRGEAFF. Together with reference TRBV29-1 and TRBJ1-1, the CDR3 gives the full variable domain: SAVISQKPSRDICQRGTSLTIQCQVDSQVTMMFWYRQQPGQSLTLIATANQGSEATYESGFVIDKFPISRPNLTFSTLTVSNMSPEDSSIYLCSVEDRGEAFFGQGTRLTVV.

This clonotype was detected a few times. The J gene is TRBJ2-7, the V gene TRBV29-1; D is unclear. Germline CDR1 is SQVTM and CDR2 is ANQGSEA. Trimming shortened V by 4 bases and J by 1 base, and 5 bases separated the two germline ends. This CDR3 comprises 11 residues. The CDR3 DNA follows: TGCAGCGTTGCCCGGTCCTACGAGCAGTACTTC. It encodes CSVARSYEQYF.

J is TRBJ1-1 and V is TRBV10-3, with a possible D match to TRBD1 (6 bases). Germline V gives CDR1 ENHRY, CDR2 SYGVKD. Deletions cut 2 bases from V and 6 bases from J, with 13 bases between. This CDR3 has 14 amino acids. CDR3 residues: CAISEPTGSPEAFF. CDR3 nucleotide sequence: TGTGCCATCAGTGAGCCAACAGGGTCCCCTGAAGCTTTCTTT.

The V call is TRBV14, the J call TRBJ2-7; D gene uncertain. Germline lookup yields CDR1 SGHDN and CDR2 FVKESK. This CDR3 has 16 amino acids. The V gene lost 0 bases and the J gene lost 3 bases, with 15 bases spanning the gap. The CDR3 loop is CASSQDRKALDYEQYF. CDR3 coding DNA: TGTGCCAGCAGCCAAGATCGAAAAGCCCTTGACTACGAGCAGTACTTC. Complete variable domain (other parts from reference TRBV14 and TRBJ2-7): EAGVTQFPSHSVIEKGQTVTLRCDPISGHDNLYWYRRVMGKEIKFLLHFVKESKQDESGMPNNRFLAERTGGTYSTLKVQPAELEDSGVYFCASSQDRKALDYEQYFGPGTRLTVT.

This chain uses TRBV19 with TRBJ2-1, with 8 bases matching TRBD2. With 5 bases clipped from V and 8 bases from J, the junction kept 11 bases outside the gene matches. Germline V CDR1 and CDR2: LNHDA, SQIVND (reference sequence). This CDR3 spans 15 amino acids. This CDR3 is CASSLVSGAKDEQFF. The CDR3 DNA sequence: TGTGCCAGTAGTCTTGTTAGCGGGGCTAAAGATGAGCAGTTCTTC.

This clonotype was counted a single time. This chain links TRBV7-9 with TRBJ2-3, with D hard to call. Per the germline V gene, CDR1 is SEHNR and CDR2 is FQNEAQ (reference sequence). The CDR3 covers 14 residues. Trimming stripped 10 bases from V and 3 bases from J, with 17 bases between. The CDR3 spells CATTVSIGTDTQYF. DNA for the CDR3: TGTGCCACAACTGTTTCGATTGGGACAGATACGCAGTATTTT.

The V gene is TRBV12-3 or TRBV12-4, the J gene TRBJ2-7; no clear D. The CDR3 is 13 residues long. V was trimmed by 6 bases and J by 7 bases, leaving 16 bases between them. DNA of the CDR3: TGTGCCAGCAGCCGATATAGGGTCGAGGAGCAGTACTTC. Its translation: CASSRYRVEEQYF.

The V and J genes are TRBV29-1 and TRBJ2-7; 8 nucleotides match TRBD1. The CDR3 sequence is 14 residues long. Per germline, CDR1 SQVTM and CDR2 ANQGSEA. Germline trimming cut 4 bases from V and 1 base from J; bases unmatched to any gene: 6. The CDR3 reads CSVARTGSSYEQYF. In nucleotides, the CDR3 is TGCAGCGTTGCTCGGACAGGGAGTTCCTACGAGCAGTACTTC.

The chain joins TRBV7-9 to TRBJ2-1; weak D call: TRBD1 (6 bases). Trimming left V 4 bases short and J 0 bases short, with 13 bases between. The germline CDR1 and CDR2 sequences are SEHNR and FQNEAQ (reference sequence). This CDR3 is built from 16 residues. In DNA form, the CDR3 reads TGTGCCAGCAGCTCGTACAGGGATGGCTCCTACAATGAGCAGTTCTTC. The encoded protein is CASSSYRDGSYNEQFF.

The J gene is TRBJ2-7, the V gene TRBV3-1, with TRBD2 matching over 10 bases. This CDR3 is 15 amino acids long. Per the germline V gene, CDR1 is LGHDT and CDR2 is YNNKEL (reference sequence). The trim removed 1 base at V and 4 bases at J, leaving 4 bases unmatched. CDR3 in DNA: TGTGCCAGCAGCCAAGGTGCTAGCGGGAGTTACGAGCAGTACTTC. Protein sequence: CASSQGASGSYEQYF.

The gene calls are TRBV6-5 and TRBJ2-7; D tentatively fits TRBD1 or TRBD2 (5 bases each). Trimming removed 2 bases at V and 7 bases at J, with 15 bases between. The CDR3 totals 14 residues. The germline CDR1 and CDR2 sequences are MNHEY and SVGAGI. CDR3 protein: CASSYAGTAREQYF. The CDR3, as DNA: TGTGCCAGCAGTTACGCCGGGACCGCCCGGGAGCAGTACTTC.

The chain is built from TRBV7-9 and TRBJ2-5, with 9 bases fitting TRBD1. Germline CDR1 SEHNR, CDR2 FQNEAQ (reference sequence). The ends lost 5 bases at V and 5 bases at J; junction bases unmatched: 9. This CDR3 has 15 residues. In DNA form, the CDR3 reads TGTGCCAGCAGCCCCTCTCGGGGACAGGGCGAGACCCAGTACTTC. Protein sequence: CASSPSRGQGETQYF.

The J gene is TRBJ1-2, the V gene TRBV4-1; weak D call: TRBD1 (5 bases). With 0 bases removed from V and 7 bases from J, the gap between germline ends came to 24 bases. Per the germline V gene, CDR1 is MGHRA and CDR2 is YSYEKL. CDR3 length equals 18 residues. The CDR3 here is CASSQERGATVLGTGYTF. CDR3 in DNA: TGCGCCAGCAGCCAAGAAAGAGGGGCGACAGTATTGGGTACTGGCTACACCTTC.

The V gene is TRBV6-5, the J gene TRBJ2-3, with TRBD2 as a possible D gene (6 bases). Germline values: CDR1 MNHEY, CDR2 SVGAGI. Trimming cost V 8 bases and J 1 base, with 13 bases left between them. The CDR3 loop spans 14 amino acids. The CDR3 DNA reads TGTGCCAGCTCCCGCGGGGCCGGCACAGATACGCAGTATTTT. This translates into CASSRGAGTDTQYF.

The V gene is TRBV7-2, the J gene TRBJ1-4; 7 positions match TRBD1. V lost 3 bases and J lost 10; bases outside the gene matches: 11. Germline loops: CDR1 SGHTA, CDR2 FQGNSA. This CDR3 spans 15 amino acids. CDR3 nucleotide sequence: TGTGCCAGCAGCTTCGAGGGGGCCGCCTTAGGAAAACTGTTTTTT. Encoded protein: CASSFEGAALGKLFF.